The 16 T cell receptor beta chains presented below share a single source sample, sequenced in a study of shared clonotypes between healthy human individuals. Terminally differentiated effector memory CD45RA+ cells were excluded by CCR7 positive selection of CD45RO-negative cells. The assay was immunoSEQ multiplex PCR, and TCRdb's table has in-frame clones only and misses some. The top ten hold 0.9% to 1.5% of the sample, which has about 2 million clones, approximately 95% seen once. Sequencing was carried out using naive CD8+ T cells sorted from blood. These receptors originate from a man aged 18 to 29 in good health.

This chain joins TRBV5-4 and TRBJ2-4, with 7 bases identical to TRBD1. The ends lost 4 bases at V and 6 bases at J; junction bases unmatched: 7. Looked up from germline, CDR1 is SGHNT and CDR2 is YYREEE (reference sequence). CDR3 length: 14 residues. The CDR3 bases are TGTGCCAGCAGCGACCGACAGGGTCCAAACATTCAGTACTTC. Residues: CASSDRQGPNIQYF.

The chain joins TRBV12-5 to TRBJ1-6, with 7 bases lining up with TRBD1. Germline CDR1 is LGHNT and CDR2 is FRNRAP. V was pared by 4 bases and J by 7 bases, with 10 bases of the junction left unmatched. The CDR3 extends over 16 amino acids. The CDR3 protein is CASGSKGDSLNSPLHF. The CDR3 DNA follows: TGTGCTAGTGGTTCTAAGGGGGACAGCCTAAATTCACCCCTCCACTTT.

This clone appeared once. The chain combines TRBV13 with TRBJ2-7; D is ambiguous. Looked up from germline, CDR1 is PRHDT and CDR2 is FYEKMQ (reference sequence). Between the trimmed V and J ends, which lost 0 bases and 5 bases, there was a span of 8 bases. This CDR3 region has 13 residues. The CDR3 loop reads CASSLGRADEQYF. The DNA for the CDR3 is TGTGCCAGCAGCTTAGGTCGAGCAGACGAGCAGTACTTC.

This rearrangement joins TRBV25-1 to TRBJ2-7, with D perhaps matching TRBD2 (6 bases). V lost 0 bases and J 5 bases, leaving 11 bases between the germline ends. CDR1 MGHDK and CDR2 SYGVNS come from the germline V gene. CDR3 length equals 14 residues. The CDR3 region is CASSEYGGDDEQYF. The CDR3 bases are TGTGCCAGCAGTGAATACGGGGGAGACGACGAGCAGTACTTC.

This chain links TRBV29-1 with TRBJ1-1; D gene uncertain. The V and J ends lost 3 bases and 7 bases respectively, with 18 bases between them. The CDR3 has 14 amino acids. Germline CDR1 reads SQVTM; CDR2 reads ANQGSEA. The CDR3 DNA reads TGCAGCGTTGAGGTCGCAGGCTCGACCGTTGAAGCTTTCTTT. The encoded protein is CSVEVAGSTVEAFF. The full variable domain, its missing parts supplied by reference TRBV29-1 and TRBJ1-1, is SAVISQKPSRDICQRGTSLTIQCQVDSQVTMMFWYRQQPGQSLTLIATANQGSEATYESGFVIDKFPISRPNLTFSTLTVSNMSPEDSSIYLCSVEVAGSTVEAFFGQGTRLTVV.

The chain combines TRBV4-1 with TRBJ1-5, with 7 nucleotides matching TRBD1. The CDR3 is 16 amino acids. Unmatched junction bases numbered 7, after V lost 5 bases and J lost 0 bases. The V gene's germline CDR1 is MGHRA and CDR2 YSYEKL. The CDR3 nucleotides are TGCGCCAGCAGCTCGCACGCAGGGGGTAGCAATCAGCCCCAGCATTTT. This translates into CASSSHAGGSNQPQHF.

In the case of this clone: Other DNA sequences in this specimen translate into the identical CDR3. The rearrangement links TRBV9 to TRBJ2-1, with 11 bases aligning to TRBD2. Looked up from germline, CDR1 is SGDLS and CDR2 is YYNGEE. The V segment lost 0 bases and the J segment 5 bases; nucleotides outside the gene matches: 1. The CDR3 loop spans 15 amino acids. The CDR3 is CASSVELAGDNEQFF. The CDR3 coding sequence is TGTGCCAGCAGCGTAGAACTAGCGGGAGACAATGAGCAGTTCTTC.

CDR3 loop: CASRAEDGDNSPLHF. In DNA, the CDR3 is TGTGCCAGCAGAGCCGAGGACGGAGACAATTCACCCCTCCACTTT. The rearrangement joins TRBV6-5 to TRBJ1-6; D not certain. V lost 6 bases and J 7 bases, leaving 16 bases between the germline ends. Germline CDR1 MNHEY, CDR2 SVGAGI. The CDR3 is made up of 15 amino acids.

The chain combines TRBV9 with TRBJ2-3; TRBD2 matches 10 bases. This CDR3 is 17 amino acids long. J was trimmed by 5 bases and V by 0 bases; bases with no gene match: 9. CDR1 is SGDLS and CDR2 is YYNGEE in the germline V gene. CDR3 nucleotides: TGTGCCAGCAGCGTAGATACTAGCGGGAATCGATTAGATACGCAGTATTTT. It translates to CASSVDTSGNRLDTQYF.

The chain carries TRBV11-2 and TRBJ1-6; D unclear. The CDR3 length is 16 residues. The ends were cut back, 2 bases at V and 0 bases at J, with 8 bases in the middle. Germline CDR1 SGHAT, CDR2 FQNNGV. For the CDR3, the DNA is TGTGCCAGCAGCTTAAACCATGTCTCCTATAATTCACCCCTCCACTTT. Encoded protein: CASSLNHVSYNSPLHF.

CDR3 sequence reads: CASSSGQGVYGYTF. The CDR3 DNA reads as TGTGCCAGCAGCTCAGGACAGGGGGTCTATGGCTACACCTTC. The V and J genes are TRBV5-5 and TRBJ1-2; 10 nucleotides line up with TRBD1. With 3 bases clipped from V and 4 bases from J, the junction kept 3 bases outside the gene matches. The V gene's germline CDR1 is SGHKS and CDR2 YYEKEE (reference sequence). The CDR3 has 14 residues.

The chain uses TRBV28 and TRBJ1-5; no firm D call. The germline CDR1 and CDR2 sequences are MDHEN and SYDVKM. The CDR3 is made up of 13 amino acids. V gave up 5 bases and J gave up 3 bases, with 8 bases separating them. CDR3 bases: TGTGCCAGCAGTCCCCTTTACAATCAGCCCCAGCATTTT. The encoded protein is CASSPLYNQPQHF.

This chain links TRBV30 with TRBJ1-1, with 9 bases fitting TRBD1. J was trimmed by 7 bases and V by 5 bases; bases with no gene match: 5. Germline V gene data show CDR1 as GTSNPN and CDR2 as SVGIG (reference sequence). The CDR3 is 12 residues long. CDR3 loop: CAWQQGAGEAFF. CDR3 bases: TGTGCCTGGCAACAGGGGGCCGGTGAAGCTTTCTTT. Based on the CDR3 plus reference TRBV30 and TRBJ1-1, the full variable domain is SQTIHQWPATLVQPVGSPLSLECTVEGTSNPNLYWYRQAAGRGLQLLFYSVGIGQISSEVPQNLSASRPQDRQFILSSKKLLLSDSGFYLCAWQQGAGEAFFGQGTRLTVV.

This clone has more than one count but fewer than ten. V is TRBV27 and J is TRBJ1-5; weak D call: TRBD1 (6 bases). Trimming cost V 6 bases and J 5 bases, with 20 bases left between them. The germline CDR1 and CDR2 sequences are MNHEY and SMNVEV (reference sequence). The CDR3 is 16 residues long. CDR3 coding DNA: TGTGCCAGCAGGCCGCCCTCCGGGGGCGCCGATCAGCCCCAGCATTTT. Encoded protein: CASRPPSGGADQPQHF.

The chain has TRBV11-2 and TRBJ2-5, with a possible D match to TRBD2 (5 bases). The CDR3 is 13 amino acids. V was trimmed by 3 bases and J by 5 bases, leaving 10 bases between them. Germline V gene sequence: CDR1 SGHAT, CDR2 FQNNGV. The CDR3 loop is CASSLGVGETQYF. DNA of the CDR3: TGTGCCAGCAGCTTGGGAGTGGGGGAGACCCAGTACTTC. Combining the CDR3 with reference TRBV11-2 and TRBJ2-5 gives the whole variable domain EAGVAQSPRYKIIEKRQSVAFWCNPISGHATLYWYQQILGQGPKLLIQFQNNGVVDDSQLPKDRFSAERLKGVDSTLKIQPAKLEDSAVYLCASSLGVGETQYFGPGTRLLVL.

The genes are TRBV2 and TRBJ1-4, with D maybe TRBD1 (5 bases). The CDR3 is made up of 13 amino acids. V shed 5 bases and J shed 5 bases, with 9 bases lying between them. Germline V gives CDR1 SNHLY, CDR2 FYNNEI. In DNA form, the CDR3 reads TGTGCCAGCAGTCGGGACCGCAATGAAAAACTGTTTTTT. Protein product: CASSRDRNEKLFF.